Presented here are 2 T cell receptor beta chains from one specimen sequenced in a study of shared clonotypes between healthy human individuals. The protocol was immunoSEQ multiplex PCR, while the TCRdb copy is restricted to in-frame clones and leaves out a portion. The sample lists about 1 million clones, about three quarters occurring once. The material sequenced was memory CD4+ T cells sorted from blood. Subset in this sample: CD45RA-negative fraction. The receptor source for this set is a man aged 18 to 35 in good health.

This sequence joins TRBV28 and TRBJ2-7; D not certain. The germline V and J ends were trimmed by 10 bases and 7 bases, with 23 bases remaining between them. There are 14 residues in the CDR3. In germline, CDR1 is MDHEN, CDR2 SYDVKM. The CDR3 sequence: CATLSGASRLEQYF. Here the CDR3 DNA reads TGTGCCACCCTCTCCGGCGCGTCCCGGCTGGAGCAGTACTTC.

The chain joins TRBV4-3 to TRBJ2-6, with a possible D match to TRBD1 (6 bases). The CDR3 has 17 amino acids. CDR1 LGHNA and CDR2 YSLEER come from the germline V gene. The V gene lost 0 bases and the J gene lost 0 bases, with 9 bases spanning the gap. The CDR3 bases are TGCGCCAGCAGCCAAGATATAGGGGGCTCTGGGGCCAACGTCCTGACTTTC. It is translated as CASSQDIGGSGANVLTF.